This is a list of T cell receptor beta chains from one sample in a study of CD8+CD57+ T cells in acquired aplastic anemia. MiXCR was run by TCRdb on the reads, yielding one entry per CDR3 protein. This table has about 160,000 distinct CDR3 sequences, 35% to 55% appearing once. Sequencing input: sorted CD4+, CD8+, or CD8+CD57+ T cells (not recorded which) from PBMCs. All receptors come from a human donor in good health. Both conserved end residues are part of each CDR3. A D gene is named only where the DNA matches it firmly. The listing skips clone size in some rows; elsewhere it reads once, few, many or a size class.

j_gene	v_gene	d_gene	abundance	CDR3aa	CDR3nt
TRBJ1-2	TRBV5-1	NA	once	CASSLIQDVRGYTF	TGCGCCAGCAGCTTGATACAGGACGTTCGTGGCTACACCTTC
TRBJ1-6	TRBV10-3	NA	medium-sized	CAISEIEGSPLHF	TGTGCCATCAGTGAGATCGAGGGCTCACCCCTCCACTTT
TRBJ1-2	TRBV2	NA	few	CASSEAQRGDGYTF	TGTGCCAGCAGTGAAGCGCAAAGGGGAGATGGCTACACCTTC
TRBJ1-6	TRBV7-2	TRBD1	NA	CASSLARWRRDRGVSPLHF	TGTGCCAGCAGCTTAGCGCGTTGGAGGAGAGACAGGGGAGTTTCACCCCTCCACTTT
TRBJ1-2	TRBV2	NA	NA	CASSGAGGYTF	TGTGCCAGCAGTGGGGCTGGGGGCTACACCTTC
TRBJ2-3	TRBV9	NA	NA	CASSDPGLQGF	TGTGCCAGCAGCGATCCGGGACTACAGGGTTTT
TRBJ2-5	TRBV12-3/TRBV12-4	TRBD2	many	CASTLAGGLKTQYF	TGTGCCAGCACTCTCGCGGGGGGCCTAAAGACCCAGTACTTC
TRBJ2-1	TRBV2	NA	once	CASVEGYNEQFF	TGTGCCAGCGTTGAGGGGTACAATGAGCAGTTCTTC
TRBJ2-7	TRBV7-3	NA	NA	CASSVNNEQYF	TGTGCCAGCAGCGTAAACAATGAGCAGTACTTC
TRBJ2-3	TRBV14	TRBD2	NA	CASSHLLAGADTQYF	TGTGCCAGCAGCCATTTACTAGCGGGAGCAGATACGCAGTATTTT
TRBJ1-2	TRBV10-3	NA	NA	CAITKEGNGYTF	TGTGCCATCACAAAGGAGGGGAATGGCTACACCTTC
TRBJ1-1	TRBV29-1	NA	NA	CSVPDWTEAFF	TGCAGCGTTCCTGACTGGACTGAAGCTTTCTTT
TRBJ2-5	TRBV13	TRBD2	NA	CAGSLGLAGGQETQYF	TGTGCCGGCAGCTTAGGACTAGCGGGGGGGCAGGAGACCCAGTACTTC
TRBJ2-1	TRBV12-3/TRBV12-4	NA	few	CASTNLVVEDFIIAQFF	TGTGCCAGCACGAACCTGGTCGTGGAGGATTTCATTATAGCGCAGTTCTTC
TRBJ2-3	TRBV2	NA	NA	CASSALPLSTDTQYF	TGTGCCAGCAGTGCACTACCCCTTAGCACAGATACGCAGTATTTT
TRBJ2-2	TRBV5-1	NA	many	CASSLDTGDTGELFF	TGCGCCAGCAGCTTAGATACGGGGGACACCGGGGAGCTGTTTTTT
TRBJ2-5	TRBV2	TRBD1	NA	CASPKGTGAETQYF	TGTGCCAGCCCTAAGGGGACAGGGGCCGAGACCCAGTACTTC
TRBJ2-3	TRBV24-1	NA	NA	CATSDFWAEGSTDTQYF	TGTGCCACCAGTGATTTCTGGGCCGAGGGTAGCACAGATACGCAGTATTTT
TRBJ2-7	TRBV6-2/TRBV6-3	NA	many	CASSYSISLEQYF	TGTGCCAGCAGTTACTCGATCTCCCTCGAGCAGTACTTC
TRBJ2-5	TRBV24-1	NA	NA	CATSEDTGMRGTQYF	TGTGCCACCAGTGAAGATACAGGGATGAGAGGGACCCAGTACTTC
TRBJ1-2	TRBV13	NA	NA	CASSLRASWDYGYTF	TGTGCCAGCAGCCTTAGGGCCTCCTGGGACTATGGCTACACCTTC
TRBJ1-1	TRBV7-8	TRBD1	many	CASSFRQGGSMNTEAFF	TGTGCCAGCAGCTTCCGACAGGGGGGGTCGATGAACACTGAAGCTTTCTTT
TRBJ2-2	TRBV7-3	TRBD2	many	CASSNGGRASGTGELFF	TGTGCCAGCAGCAACGGCGGGAGGGCGTCGGGCACCGGGGAGCTGTTTTTT
TRBJ2-7	TRBV20-1	NA	many	CSARTGYEQYF	TGCAGTGCTAGAACGGGCTACGAGCAGTACTTC
TRBJ2-6	TRBV20-1	NA	NA	CSAVRESGANVLTF	TGCAGTGCCGTGAGGGAATCTGGGGCCAACGTCCTGACTTTC
TRBJ1-2	TRBV6-1	TRBD1	NA	CASRHTTGGNYGYTF	TGTGCCAGCAGACACACGACAGGGGGCAACTATGGCTACACCTTC
TRBJ1-2	TRBV5-6	NA	many	CASNSGGANYGYTF	TGTGCCAGCAACTCGGGAGGAGCTAACTATGGCTACACCTTC
TRBJ1-1	TRBV2	TRBD1	NA	CASTRDRGRETEAFF	TGTGCCAGTACCCGGGACAGGGGGCGTGAGACTGAAGCTTTCTTT
TRBJ2-7	TRBV30	NA	NA	CAWSGGRYEQYF	TGTGCCTGGAGTGGGGGCCGGTACGAGCAGTACTTC
TRBJ2-3	TRBV11-1	TRBD2	many	CASGLAGASTDTQYF	TGTGCCAGCGGACTAGCGGGAGCTAGCACAGATACGCAGTATTTT
TRBJ2-1	TRBV10-3	TRBD1	many	CAISDQGASSYNEQFF	TGTGCCATCAGTGACCAGGGGGCGAGCTCCTACAATGAGCAGTTCTTC
TRBJ1-6	TRBV7-9	NA	NA	CASSTNNSPLHF	TGTGCCAGCAGCACAAATAATTCACCCCTCCACTTT
TRBJ1-1	TRBV20-1	NA	many	CSARDSRLGEAFF	TGCAGTGCTAGAGATTCACGGTTGGGTGAAGCTTTCTTT
TRBJ2-2	TRBV25-1	NA	NA	CASRTVTNTGELFF	TGTGCCAGCAGAACCGTGACGAACACCGGGGAGCTGTTTTTT
TRBJ2-7	TRBV5-1	TRBD2	NA	CASTGGGSYEQYF	TGCGCCAGCACTGGCGGGGGGTCCTACGAGCAGTACTTC
TRBJ2-7	TRBV18	NA	NA	CASSPAYEQYF	TGTGCCAGCTCACCCGCCTACGAGCAGTACTTC
TRBJ2-1	TRBV6-1	TRBD2	NA	CASNDPAGGPWDEQIF	TGTGCCAGCAACGACCCAGCGGGGGGGCCGTGGGATGAGCAGATCTTC
TRBJ2-1	TRBV2	NA	few	CASSDGMDLDNEQFF	TGTGCCAGCAGTGACGGAATGGACTTGGACAATGAGCAGTTCTTC
TRBJ1-1	TRBV20-1	NA	many	CIGIRNTEAFF	TGCATTGGGATTCGTAACACTGAAGCTTTCTTT
TRBJ1-1	TRBV10-3	NA	NA	CAIKPGNTEAFF	TGTGCCATCAAGCCCGGGAACACTGAAGCTTTCTTT
TRBJ2-1	TRBV5-1	TRBD1	many	CASREQGNNEQFF	TGCGCCAGCAGAGAACAGGGGAACAATGAGCAGTTCTTC
TRBJ2-7	TRBV10-3	NA	few	CAISDSHTYEQYF	TGTGCCATCAGTGATAGTCATACCTACGAGCAGTACTTC
TRBJ2-3	TRBV24-1	TRBD1	NA	CATGTENTDTQYF	TGTGCCACCGGGACAGAAAACACAGATACGCAGTATTTT